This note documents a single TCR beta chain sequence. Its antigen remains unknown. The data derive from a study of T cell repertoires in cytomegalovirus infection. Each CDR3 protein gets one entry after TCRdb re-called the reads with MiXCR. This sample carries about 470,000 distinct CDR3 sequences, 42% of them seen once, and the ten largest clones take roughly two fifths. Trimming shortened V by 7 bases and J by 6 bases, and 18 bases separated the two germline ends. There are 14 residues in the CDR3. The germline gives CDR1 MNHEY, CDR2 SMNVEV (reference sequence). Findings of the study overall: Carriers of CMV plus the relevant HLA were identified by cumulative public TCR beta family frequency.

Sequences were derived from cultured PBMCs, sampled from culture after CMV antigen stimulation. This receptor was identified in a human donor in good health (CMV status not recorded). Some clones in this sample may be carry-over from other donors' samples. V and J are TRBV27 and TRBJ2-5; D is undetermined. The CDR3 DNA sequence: TGTGCCAGCACCCTTGCTGCCGGAGAGAAGACCCAGTACTTC. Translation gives CASTLAAGEKTQYF.